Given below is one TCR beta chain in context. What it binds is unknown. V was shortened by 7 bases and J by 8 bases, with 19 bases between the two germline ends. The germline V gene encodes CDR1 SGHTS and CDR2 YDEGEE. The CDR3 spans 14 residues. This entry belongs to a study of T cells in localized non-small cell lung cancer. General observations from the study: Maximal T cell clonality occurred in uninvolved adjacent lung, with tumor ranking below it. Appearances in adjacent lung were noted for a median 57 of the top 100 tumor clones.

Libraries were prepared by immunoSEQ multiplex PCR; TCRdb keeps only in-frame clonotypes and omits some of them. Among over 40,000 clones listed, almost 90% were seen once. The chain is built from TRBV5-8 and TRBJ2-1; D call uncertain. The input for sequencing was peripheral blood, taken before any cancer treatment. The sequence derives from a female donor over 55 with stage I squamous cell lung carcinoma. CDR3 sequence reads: CASVNFPNGHEQFF. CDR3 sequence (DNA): TGTGCCAGCGTAAACTTTCCTAATGGCCATGAGCAGTTCTTC.